The clone carrying this T cell receptor beta chain showed up just a few times. This record comes from a study of beta chain features in type 1 diabetes. The CDR3 extends over 15 amino acids. The ends were cut back, 0 bases at V and 2 bases at J, with 8 bases in the middle. The germline V gene has CDR1 MNHNY and CDR2 SVGAGI (reference sequence). What was sequenced were expressed TCRB transcripts, since all of the isolated RNA had been reverse transcribed. The table came from immunoSEQ multiplex PCR; TCRdb's copy has only in-frame clones and leaves some out. Here the sample spans about 620,000 clones, less than 20% being singletons.

The V and J genes are TRBV6-6 and TRBJ2-1; D gene unclear. This clonotype originated in a young man in good health. Source material: naive CD4+ T cells from blood. The CDR3 sequence: CASSYSSTAYNEQFF. In DNA form, the CDR3 reads TGTGCCAGCAGTTACTCCTCTACCGCCTACAATGAGCAGTTCTTC.